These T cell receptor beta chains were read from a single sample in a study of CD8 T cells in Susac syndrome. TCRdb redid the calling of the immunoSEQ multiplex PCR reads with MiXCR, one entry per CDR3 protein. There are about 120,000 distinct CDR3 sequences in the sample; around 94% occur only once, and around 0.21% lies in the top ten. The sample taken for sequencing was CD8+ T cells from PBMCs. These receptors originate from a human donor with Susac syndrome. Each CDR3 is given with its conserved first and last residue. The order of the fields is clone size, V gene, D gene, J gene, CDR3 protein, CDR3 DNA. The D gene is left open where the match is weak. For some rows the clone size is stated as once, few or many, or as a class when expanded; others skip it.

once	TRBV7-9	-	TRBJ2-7	CASSLYPGSSYEQYF	TGTGCCAGCAGCTTATACCCGGGCTCCTCCTACGAGCAGTACTTC
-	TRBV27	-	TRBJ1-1	CASSLGRDDTEAFF	TGTGCCAGCAGTTTGGGTCGGGATGACACTGAAGCTTTCTTT
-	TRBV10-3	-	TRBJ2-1	CAIGAGAGGEQFF	TGTGCCATCGGCGCGGGTGCCGGGGGAGAGCAGTTCTTC
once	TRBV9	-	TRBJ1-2	CASSVAGTKGPLDYGYTF	TGTGCCAGCAGCGTAGCCGGGACAAAAGGCCCGTTAGACTATGGCTACACCTTC
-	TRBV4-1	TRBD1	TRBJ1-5	CASSQDSDRGPSQHF	TGCGCCAGCAGCCAAGATTCGGACAGGGGGCCATCCCAGCATTTT
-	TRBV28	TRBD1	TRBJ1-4	CASSLGQGVNEKLFF	TGTGCCAGCAGTCTCGGACAGGGTGTGAATGAAAAACTGTTTTTT
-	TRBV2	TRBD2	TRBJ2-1	CASSDGTSGYNEQFF	TGTGCCAGCAGTGACGGGACTAGCGGGTACAATGAGCAGTTCTTC
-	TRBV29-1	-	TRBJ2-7	CSVPGFNEQYF	TGCAGCGTTCCGGGGTTCAACGAGCAGTACTTC
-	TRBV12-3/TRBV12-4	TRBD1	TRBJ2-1	CASSPPGGSYNEQFF	TGTGCCAGCAGTCCCCCAGGGGGCTCCTACAATGAGCAGTTCTTC
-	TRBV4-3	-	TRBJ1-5	CASSQELQGPLNQPQHF	TGCGCCAGCAGCCAAGAGTTACAGGGTCCGTTGAATCAGCCCCAGCATTTT
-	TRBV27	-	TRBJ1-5	CASTQAGGNQPQHF	TGTGCCAGCACCCAGGCGGGGGGCAATCAGCCCCAGCATTTT
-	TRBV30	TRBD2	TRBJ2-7	CAWSVLRLADFYEQYF	TGTGCCTGGAGTGTGTTAAGACTAGCGGACTTCTACGAGCAGTACTTC
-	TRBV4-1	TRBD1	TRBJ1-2	CASSSSGTGDPGYGYTF	TGCGCCAGCAGCTCCTCCGGAACAGGGGACCCTGGCTATGGCTACACCTTC
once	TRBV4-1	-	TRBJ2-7	CASSHQGRDEQYF	TGCGCCAGCAGCCATCAGGGTCGTGACGAGCAGTACTTC
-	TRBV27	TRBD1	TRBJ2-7	CATGLGTDYYEQYF	TGTGCCACCGGGCTAGGGACAGACTACTACGAGCAGTACTTC
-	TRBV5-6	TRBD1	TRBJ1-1	CASSYGQGSTEAFF	TGTGCCAGCAGCTACGGACAGGGGTCCACTGAAGCTTTCTTT
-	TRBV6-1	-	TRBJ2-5	CASSEAGGTQETQYF	TGTGCCAGCAGTGAAGCGGGGGGAACCCAAGAGACCCAGTACTTC
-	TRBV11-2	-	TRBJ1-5	CASSLGSTNQPQHF	TGTGCCAGCAGCTTAGGGTCGACTAATCAGCCCCAGCATTTT
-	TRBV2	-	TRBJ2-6	CASINRVSGANVLTF	TGTGCCAGCATTAACAGGGTCAGTGGGGCCAACGTCCTGACTTTC
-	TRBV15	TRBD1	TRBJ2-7	CATSRTGGRYEQYF	TGTGCCACCAGCAGAACAGGGGGCCGATACGAGCAGTACTTC
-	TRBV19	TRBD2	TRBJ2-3	CASSIAGGLDTQYF	TGTGCCAGTAGTATAGCGGGAGGATTGGATACGCAGTATTTT
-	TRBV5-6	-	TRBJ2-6	CASSSWTLSGANVLTF	TGTGCCAGCAGCTCGTGGACCCTATCTGGGGCCAACGTCCTGACTTTC
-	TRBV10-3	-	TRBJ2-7	CAISDLPSYEQYF	TGTGCCATCAGTGACCTTCCCTCCTACGAGCAGTACTTC
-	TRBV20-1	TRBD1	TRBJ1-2	CSADDRGLYGYTF	TGCAGTGCTGATGACAGGGGGCTCTATGGCTACACCTTC
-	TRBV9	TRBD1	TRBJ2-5	CASSVEGQGITTQYF	TGTGCCAGCAGCGTAGAAGGACAGGGGATTACGACCCAGTACTTC
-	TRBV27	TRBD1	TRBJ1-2	CASSSRTGGVGGYTF	TGTGCCAGCAGCTCCCGGACAGGGGGCGTGGGTGGCTACACCTTC
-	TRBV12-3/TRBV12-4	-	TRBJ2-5	CASSSTMRQETQYF	TGTGCCAGCAGTTCTACTATGCGGCAAGAGACCCAGTACTTC
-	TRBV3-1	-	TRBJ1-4	CASSQEVTNEKLFF	TGTGCCAGCAGCCAAGAAGTTACTAATGAAAAACTGTTTTTT
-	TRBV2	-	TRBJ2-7	CASSEEGGPFYEQYF	TGTGCCAGCAGTGAAGAGGGGGGGCCCTTCTACGAGCAGTACTTC
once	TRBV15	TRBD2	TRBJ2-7	CATSRGTSGGRGLAEQYF	TGTGCCACCAGCAGAGGGACTAGCGGGGGCCGCGGGTTGGCCGAGCAGTACTTC